The rows below give T cell receptor beta chains drawn from one sample of a study of blood T cell repertoires in COVID-19. Data came from immunoSEQ multiplex PCR; TCRdb stores just in-frame clones and leaves some out. The sample holds around 400,000 clones; 80% to 95% are singletons and the top ten take over 0.7%. The sample was PBMCs or T cells enriched from blood (not recorded which). The receptors originated from a woman between 40 and 50 years old who had been exposed to COVID-19. The CDR3 runs from the conserved cysteine through the conserved F or W. D genes are given only for firm matches. Some rows mark clone size as missing; the rest say once, few, many or name a class of expanded clone.

clone size: once
V gene: TRBV5-5
J gene: TRBJ1-6
D gene: .
CDR3 protein: CASSPLSSYNSPLHF
CDR3 DNA: TGTGCCAGCAGCCCTCTAAGCTCCTATAATTCACCCCTCCACTTT

clone size: .
V gene: TRBV5-1
J gene: TRBJ1-4
D gene: TRBD1
CDR3 protein: CASSSSLGTGSEKLFF
CDR3 DNA: TGCGCCAGCAGCTCCTCATTAGGGACAGGATCTGAAAAACTGTTTTTT

clone size: .
V gene: TRBV5-1
J gene: TRBJ2-3
D gene: TRBD2
CDR3 protein: CASSFGGGGTDTQYF
CDR3 DNA: TGCGCCAGCAGCTTCGGCGGGGGTGGAACAGATACGCAGTATTTT

clone size: .
V gene: TRBV12-3/TRBV12-4
J gene: TRBJ2-7
D gene: .
CDR3 protein: CASSWSYEQYF
CDR3 DNA: TGTGCCAGCAGTTGGAGCTACGAGCAGTACTTC

clone size: .
V gene: TRBV19
J gene: TRBJ1-2
D gene: .
CDR3 protein: CASSIRPWAGSYGYTF
CDR3 DNA: TGTGCCAGTAGTATTCGACCTTGGGCGGGGAGCTATGGCTACACCTTC

clone size: .
V gene: TRBV30
J gene: TRBJ2-1
D gene: TRBD2
CDR3 protein: CAWGRGLAGANEQFF
CDR3 DNA: TGTGCCTGGGGCCGGGGGCTAGCGGGAGCCAATGAGCAGTTCTTC

clone size: once
V gene: TRBV18
J gene: TRBJ2-7
D gene: TRBD2
CDR3 protein: CASSPRSGSGSYEQYF
CDR3 DNA: TGTGCCAGCTCCCCTCGCAGCGGGAGTGGCTCCTACGAGCAGTACTTC

clone size: .
V gene: TRBV7-2
J gene: TRBJ2-7
D gene: TRBD1
CDR3 protein: CASSWGTGGSYEQYF
CDR3 DNA: TGTGCCAGCAGCTGGGGGACAGGGGGCTCCTACGAGCAGTACTTC

clone size: .
V gene: TRBV9
J gene: TRBJ2-1
D gene: TRBD1
CDR3 protein: CASSPGTVIYNEQFF
CDR3 DNA: TGTGCCAGCAGTCCGGGGACAGTTATCTACAATGAGCAGTTCTTC

clone size: .
V gene: TRBV5-4
J gene: TRBJ1-1
D gene: .
CDR3 protein: CASSLAGTGGTEAFF
CDR3 DNA: TGTGCCAGCAGCCTGGCAGGGACTGGAGGCACTGAAGCTTTCTTT

clone size: .
V gene: TRBV29-1
J gene: TRBJ1-4
D gene: .
CDR3 protein: CSVEGLNEKLFF
CDR3 DNA: TGCAGCGTAGAGGGTCTAAATGAAAAACTGTTTTTT

clone size: .
V gene: TRBV18
J gene: TRBJ2-4
D gene: .
CDR3 protein: CASSPAQGAKNIQYF
CDR3 DNA: TGTGCCAGCTCACCGGCTCAGGGGGCCAAAAACATTCAGTACTTC

clone size: .
V gene: TRBV24-1
J gene: TRBJ2-1
D gene: TRBD2
CDR3 protein: CATSDGGLAANNEQFF
CDR3 DNA: TGTGCCACCAGTGATGGGGGACTAGCGGCAAACAATGAGCAGTTCTTC

clone size: .
V gene: TRBV27
J gene: TRBJ2-5
D gene: .
CDR3 protein: CASSWGGRGQETQYF
CDR3 DNA: TGTGCCAGCAGCTGGGGGGGGCGCGGACAAGAGACCCAGTACTTC

clone size: .
V gene: TRBV2
J gene: TRBJ2-7
D gene: TRBD1
CDR3 protein: CASRDTGDEQYF
CDR3 DNA: TGTGCCAGCAGAGACACAGGGGACGAGCAGTACTTC

clone size: .
V gene: TRBV27
J gene: TRBJ1-2
D gene: TRBD1
CDR3 protein: CASSLSVQGARGYTF
CDR3 DNA: TGTGCCAGCAGTTTATCGGTGCAGGGGGCGCGAGGCTACACCTTC

clone size: .
V gene: TRBV5-6
J gene: TRBJ1-2
D gene: .
CDR3 protein: CASNLPGGRYGYTF
CDR3 DNA: TGTGCCAGCAACCTACCGGGAGGGAGATATGGCTACACCTTC

clone size: .
V gene: TRBV7-9
J gene: TRBJ2-7
D gene: TRBD1
CDR3 protein: CASSVDRASYEQYF
CDR3 DNA: TGTGCCAGCTCGGTTGACAGGGCTTCCTACGAGCAGTACTTC